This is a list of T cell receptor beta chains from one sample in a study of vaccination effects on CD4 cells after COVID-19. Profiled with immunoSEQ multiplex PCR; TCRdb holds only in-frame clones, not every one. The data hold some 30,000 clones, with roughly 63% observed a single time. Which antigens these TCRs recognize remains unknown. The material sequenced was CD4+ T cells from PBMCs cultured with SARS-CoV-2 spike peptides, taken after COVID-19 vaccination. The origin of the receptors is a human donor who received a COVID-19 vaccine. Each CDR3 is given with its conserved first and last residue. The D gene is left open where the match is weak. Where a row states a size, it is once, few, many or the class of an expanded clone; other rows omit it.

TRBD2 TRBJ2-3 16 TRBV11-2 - TGTGCCAGCAGCTTTAGCGGGAGGGCCCTGAGAGATACGCAGTATTTT CASSFSGRALRDTQYF
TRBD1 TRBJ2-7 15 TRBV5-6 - TGTGCCAGCAGCTTGCCCGGGACAGGGGGCTACGAGCAGTACTTC CASSLPGTGGYEQYF
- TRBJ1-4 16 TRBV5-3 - TGTGCCAGAAGCTTATACAGGGAGGCAGTTAATGAAAAACTGTTTTTT CARSLYREAVNEKLFF
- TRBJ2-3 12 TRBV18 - TGTGCCAGCTCACAACGGGGAGATACGCAGTATTTT CASSQRGDTQYF
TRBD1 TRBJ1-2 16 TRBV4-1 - TGCGCCAGCAGCCAAGATGGTACAGGGGTCGCTAATGGCTACACCTTC CASSQDGTGVANGYTF
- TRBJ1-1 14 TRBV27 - TGTGCCAGCGGGGGGACCCAACTGAACACTGAAGCTTTCTTT CASGGTQLNTEAFF
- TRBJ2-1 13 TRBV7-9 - TGTGCCAGCAGCTTATGGCAAAACAATGAGCAGTTCTTC CASSLWQNNEQFF
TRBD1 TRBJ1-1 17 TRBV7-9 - TGTGCCAGCAGCGAGCACAGACAGGGGGCTCGAGGCACTGAAGCTTTCTTT CASSEHRQGARGTEAFF
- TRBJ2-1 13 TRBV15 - TGTGCCACCAGCCCCCCAGTGCACCCCAAGCAGTTCTTC CATSPPVHPKQFF
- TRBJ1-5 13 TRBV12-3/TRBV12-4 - TGTGCCAGCAGTTTAGCAGAGAATCAGCCCCAGCATTTT CASSLAENQPQHF
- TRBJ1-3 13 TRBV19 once TGTGCCAGTAGTAGGGGCTCTGGAAACACCATATATTTT CASSRGSGNTIYF
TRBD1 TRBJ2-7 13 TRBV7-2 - TGTGCCAGCAGCATCGGGACAGTCCAGGAGCAGTACTTC CASSIGTVQEQYF
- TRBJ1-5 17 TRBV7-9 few TGTGCCAGCAGCTTAAGTGAGGGGGGGATTGTTGTTCAGCCCCAGCATTTT CASSLSEGGIVVQPQHF
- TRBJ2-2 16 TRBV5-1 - TGCGCCAGCAGCGCGAGCGGCACACCTAACACCGGGGAGCTGTTTTTT CASSASGTPNTGELFF
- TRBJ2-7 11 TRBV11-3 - TGTGCCAACCCGAGGGAATGCGAGCAGTACTTC CANPRECEQYF
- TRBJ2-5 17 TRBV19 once TGTGCCAGTAGATCCTCTTTCGAACGGGCGGGGACGGAGACCCAGTACTTC CASRSSFERAGTETQYF
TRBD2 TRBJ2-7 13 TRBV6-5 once TGTGCCAGCAGACGTACACGGGAGGAATTGCAGTACTTC CASRRTREELQYF
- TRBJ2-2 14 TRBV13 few TGTGCCAGCAGCCGCGGACGACCCACCGGGGAGCTGTTTTTT CASSRGRPTGELFF
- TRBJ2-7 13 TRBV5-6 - TGTGCCAGCAGCCCGATACAGGGATGGGAGCAGTACTTC CASSPIQGWEQYF
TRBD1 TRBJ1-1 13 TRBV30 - TGTGCCTGGAGTAGGGACAGTAACACTGAAGCTTTCTTT CAWSRDSNTEAFF
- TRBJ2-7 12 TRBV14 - TGTGCCAGCAGCCGGGGGCTTTACGAGCAGTACTTC CASSRGLYEQYF
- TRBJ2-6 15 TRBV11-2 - TGTGCCAGCAGCCCACAGGGCTCTGGGGCCAACGTCCTGACTTTC CASSPQGSGANVLTF
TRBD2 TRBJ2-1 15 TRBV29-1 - TGCAGCGGGCGCGGAGGTACTAGCGGGGCCGATGAGCAGTTCTTC CSGRGGTSGADEQFF
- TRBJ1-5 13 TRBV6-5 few TGTGCCAGCGGGGCGGGCGGCAATCAGCCCCAGCATTTT CASGAGGNQPQHF
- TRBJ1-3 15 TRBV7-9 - TGTGCCAGCAGCTTAGGAGACGGTCATGGAAACACCATATATTTT CASSLGDGHGNTIYF
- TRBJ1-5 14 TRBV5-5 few TGTGCCAGCAGCCTACGGGCGGATCGGGCCCCCCAGCATTTT CASSLRADRAPQHF
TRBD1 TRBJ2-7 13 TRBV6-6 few TGTGCCAGCAGTAGGGGGCCCACCTACGAGCAGTACTTC CASSRGPTYEQYF
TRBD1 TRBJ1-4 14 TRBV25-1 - TGTGCCAGCAGTGTAGGACAGGGAAATGAAAAACTGTTTTTT CASSVGQGNEKLFF
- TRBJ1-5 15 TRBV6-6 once TGTGCCAGCAGTTACTCTGGGGGGGTTAGTCAGCCCCAGCATTTT CASSYSGGVSQPQHF
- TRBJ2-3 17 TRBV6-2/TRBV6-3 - TGTGCCAGCAGTGCGGGTGGAGGGATGGGCTTGACAGATACGCAGTATTTT CASSAGGGMGLTDTQYF
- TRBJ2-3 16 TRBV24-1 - TGTGCCACCAGTGAGGCAGAATCCACTAGCACAGATACGCAGTATTTT CATSEAESTSTDTQYF
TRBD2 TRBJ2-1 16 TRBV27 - TGTGCCAGCAAGCTAACGAGCGGGGGGGCGATCAATGAGCAGTTCTTC CASKLTSGGAINEQFF
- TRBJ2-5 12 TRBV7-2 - TGTGCCAGCTCCTCCCTGAAAGTAACCCAGTACTTC CASSSLKVTQYF
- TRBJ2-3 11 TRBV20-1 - TGCAGTGCTAGAACCACAGATACGCAGTATTTT CSARTTDTQYF
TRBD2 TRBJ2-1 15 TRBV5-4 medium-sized TGTGCCAGCAGCCCGACTAGCGGGAGGGCCCCTGAGCAGTTCTTC CASSPTSGRAPEQFF
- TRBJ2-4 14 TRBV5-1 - TGCGCCAGCATAGGCCCCCCAATCGCCGATATTCAGTACTTC CASIGPPIADIQYF
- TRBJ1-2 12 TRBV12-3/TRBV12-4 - TGTGCCAGCAGTTTGGGAGGGGACGGCTACACCTTC CASSLGGDGYTF
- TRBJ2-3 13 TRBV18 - TGTGCCAGCTCACCACCGGGCACAGATACGCAGTATTTT CASSPPGTDTQYF
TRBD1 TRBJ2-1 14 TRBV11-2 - TGTGCCAGCAGCTCCAACAGGGGGCGTTATGAGCAGTTCTTC CASSSNRGRYEQFF
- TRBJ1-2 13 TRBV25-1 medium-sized TGTGCCAGCAGTGCGCGCGGGGGAAATGGCTACACCTTC CASSARGGNGYTF
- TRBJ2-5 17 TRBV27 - TGTGCCAGCAGTTTGGGGATAACCCCAGCATCGCGGGAGACCCAGTACTTC CASSLGITPASRETQYF
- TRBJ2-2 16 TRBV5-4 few TGTGCCAGCAGCCCCCCGGCTAGCACGAACACCGGGGAGCTGTTTTTT CASSPPASTNTGELFF